Below, 30 T cell receptor beta chains from the same sample are listed, as sequenced in a study of memory CD4+ T cells and cytomegalovirus serostatus. Single viable CD3+CD4+CD8-CD45RO+ cells were sorted as the memory CD4+ T cells. This table comes from immunoSEQ multiplex PCR, and its TCRdb copy is limited to in-frame clones, with some not included. The data contain some 52,000 clones, roughly 78% of them singletons. Sequencing was performed on memory CD4+ T cells from blood. The receptors derive from an adult in good health and CMV-seronegative.

This clone has just a few counts. The J gene is TRBJ2-1, the V gene TRBV6-1; 7 nucleotides match TRBD2. V trimming: 4 bases; J trimming: 9 bases; junction bases outside the gene matches: 3. The germline V gene has CDR1 MNHNS and CDR2 SASEGT. This CDR3 has 12 amino acids. CDR3 in amino acids: CASSATSVEQFF. In nucleotides, the CDR3 is TGTGCCAGCAGTGCCACTAGCGTTGAGCAGTTCTTC.

This rearrangement joins TRBV19 to TRBJ1-1, with D maybe TRBD1 (5 bases). CDR3 length: 12 amino acids. Trimming shortened V by 7 bases and J by 0 bases, and 6 bases separated the two germline ends. In germline, CDR1 is LNHDA, CDR2 SQIVND (reference sequence). This CDR3 reads CASTGLNTEAFF. Here the CDR3 DNA reads TGTGCCAGTACGGGGCTGAACACTGAAGCTTTCTTT. Full variable domain (outside the CDR3, taken from reference TRBV19 and TRBJ1-1): DGGITQSPKYLFRKEGQNVTLSCEQNLNHDAMYWYRQDPGQGLRLIYYSQIVNDFQKGDIAEGYSVSREKKESFPLTVTSAQKNPTAFYLCASTGLNTEAFFGQGTRLTVV.

The chain joins TRBV6-1 to TRBJ1-1; TRBD1 matches 10 bases. V lost 4 bases to trimming and J lost 4 bases; unmatched junction nucleotides: 6. This CDR3 has 15 amino acids. Germline assignment: CDR1 MNHNS and CDR2 SASEGT. In DNA form, the CDR3 reads TGTGCCAGCAGTGGAAGGACAGGGGGACTCACTGAAGCTTTCTTT. Amino acids: CASSGRTGGLTEAFF.

A single count supports this clone. This sample also contains other DNA sequences that code for the same CDR3. This chain uses TRBV5-5 with TRBJ1-2; a possible D gene is TRBD1 (6 bases). CDR1 and CDR2 (germline): SGHKS, YYEKEE (reference sequence). Trimming cost V 4 bases and J 2 bases, with 9 bases left between them. The CDR3 is made up of 13 amino acids. This CDR3 reads CASSRDRNYGYTF. CDR3 coding DNA: TGTGCCAGCAGCCGAGACAGGAACTATGGCTACACCTTC. Combining the CDR3 with reference TRBV5-5 and TRBJ1-2 gives the whole variable domain DAGVTQSPTHLIKTRGQQVTLRCSPISGHKSVSWYQQVLGQGPQFIFQYYEKEERGRGNFPDRFSARQFPNYSSELNVNALLLGDSALYLCASSRDRNYGYTFGSGTRLTVV.

V usage is TRBV18 and J usage is TRBJ1-1, with D uncertain. CDR1 is KGHSH, CDR2 LQKENI, per germline. The V gene lost 2 bases and the J gene lost 5 bases, with 6 bases spanning the gap. The CDR3 length is 12 residues. The CDR3: CASSPTGTEAFF. The CDR3 DNA is TGTGCCAGCTCACCAACGGGGACTGAAGCTTTCTTT.

This clone was detected only once. J is TRBJ1-5 and V is TRBV18, with a tentative D call TRBD1 (5 bases). From germline, CDR1 is KGHSH and CDR2 LQKENI. This CDR3 region has 14 residues. V was cut by 3 bases and J by 9 bases, with 15 bases left in between. This CDR3 is CASSPSGGVTPQHF. Written as DNA, the CDR3 is TGTGCCAGCTCACCCTCCGGGGGGGTCACGCCCCAGCATTTT.

V is TRBV4-2 and J is TRBJ2-3, with TRBD1 as a possible D gene (6 bases). This CDR3 contains 15 residues. Trimming left V 7 bases short and J 4 bases short, with 18 bases between. Germline V gene lookup returns CDR1 LGHNA and CDR2 YNFKEQ. The CDR3: CASTLQGETSDTQYF. The CDR3, as DNA: TGTGCCAGCACACTACAGGGAGAGACGTCAGATACGCAGTATTTT.

The chain recombines TRBV6-6 with TRBJ2-7, with 8 bases aligning to TRBD2. J lost 4 bases, V lost 6 bases, and 5 bases had no gene match. Germline-derived CDR1 and CDR2 are MNHNY and SVGAGI (reference sequence). The CDR3 is 13 residues long. The CDR3 is CASSPAGAYEQYF. Here the CDR3 DNA reads TGTGCCAGCAGCCCAGCGGGGGCGTACGAGCAGTACTTC.

The chain couples TRBV7-8 to TRBJ2-5; either TRBD1 or TRBD2 may supply D (5 bases each). Germline V lookup: CDR1 SGHVS, CDR2 FQNEAQ. The CDR3 is 16 residues long. Trimming took 1 base from V and 5 from J, leaving 17 bases between them. CDR3 bases: TGTGCCAGCAGCTTAGAAAGAGACGGGAAGGGGGAGACCCAGTACTTC. This encodes CASSLERDGKGETQYF.

V and J are TRBV7-9 and TRBJ1-1; 8 bases line up with TRBD1. Trimming took 2 bases from V and 7 from J; bases not matched to a gene: 3. Germline CDR1 reads SEHNR; CDR2 reads FQNEAQ (reference sequence). The CDR3 runs 13 residues. CDR3 region: CASSLPGQGEAFF. The CDR3 DNA follows: TGTGCCAGCAGCTTACCCGGACAGGGTGAAGCTTTCTTT.

The chain uses TRBV7-8 and TRBJ1-2; no firm D call. Per germline, CDR1 SGHVS and CDR2 FQNEAQ. V was clipped by 4 bases and J by 4 bases, with 13 bases between them. The length of the CDR3 is 14 residues. For the CDR3, the DNA is TGTGCCAGCAGCTACTTAGGCGATCTCTATGGCTACACCTTC. Amino acids: CASSYLGDLYGYTF.

This clone was seen only a few times. The chain links TRBV5-1 to TRBJ1-1; TRBD1 might be the D (6 bases). Trimming took off 0 bases at V and 1 base at J, with 10 bases between the two ends. Germline CDR1 reads SGHRS; CDR2 reads YFSETQ. The CDR3 is 15 amino acids. The CDR3 protein is CASSLGGGRNTEAFF. The CDR3 DNA reads TGCGCCAGCAGCTTGGGTGGGGGGCGGAACACTGAAGCTTTCTTT.

This clone showed up just once. The chain employs TRBV6-1 and TRBJ2-3, with D possibly being TRBD2 (5 bases). V lost 7 bases and J 0 bases, leaving 11 bases between the germline ends. The germline V gene has CDR1 MNHNS and CDR2 SASEGT. The CDR3 is 14 amino acids. The CDR3 loop is CASTPSYSTDTQYF. As DNA, the CDR3 is TGTGCCAGCACTCCTAGCTATAGCACAGATACGCAGTATTTT.

This chain connects TRBV18 to TRBJ2-2, with 8 bases fitting TRBD1. Unmatched junction bases numbered 3, after V lost 3 bases and J lost 3 bases. Germline V gene data show CDR1 as KGHSH and CDR2 as LQKENI. CDR3 length: 15 amino acids. This chain's CDR3 is CASSPGTGHTGELFF. As DNA, the CDR3 is TGTGCCAGCTCACCCGGGACAGGTCACACCGGGGAGCTGTTTTTT.

This clone occurred a few times. This chain uses TRBV19 with TRBJ1-1; D gene unclear. V shed 4 bases and J shed 3 bases, with 9 bases lying between them. Germline V lookup: CDR1 LNHDA, CDR2 SQIVND (reference sequence). The CDR3 spans 13 residues. CDR3 coding DNA: TGTGCCAGTAGTACTTACAGTTACACTGAAGCTTTCTTT. Translation: CASSTYSYTEAFF.

V is TRBV19 and J is TRBJ2-7; perhaps TRBD1 as D (6 bases). The CDR3 has 16 amino acids. V lost 6 bases, J lost 5 bases, and 23 bases lay in between. Looked up from germline, CDR1 is LNHDA and CDR2 is SQIVND (reference sequence). The CDR3 here is CASRSRVTGSLDEQYF. The CDR3 DNA follows: TGTGCCAGTAGGTCTAGGGTCACAGGGAGTCTCGACGAGCAGTACTTC.

The chain joins TRBV30 to TRBJ1-6; D remains ambiguous. The CDR3 consists of 11 residues. The ends were cut back, 2 bases at V and 10 bases at J, with 6 bases in the middle. CDR1 and CDR2 (germline): GTSNPN, SVGIG (reference sequence). This CDR3 is CAWSLGSPLHF. The DNA for the CDR3 is TGTGCCTGGAGTCTGGGCTCACCCCTCCACTTT.

The rearrangement links TRBV4-1 to TRBJ1-1; D unclear. V dropped 0 bases and J dropped 1 base, with 12 bases sitting between them. CDR1 is MGHRA and CDR2 is YSYEKL in the germline V gene. The CDR3 totals 16 residues. The CDR3 DNA reads TGCGCCAGCAGCCAAGAGGCTGCAGTTCCGAACACTGAAGCTTTCTTT. Protein: CASSQEAAVPNTEAFF.

This clone was recorded a few times. CDR3 in DNA: TGTGCCAGCAGCGTGTTGGGTGACACCGGGGAGCTGTTTTTT. It yields the protein CASSVLGDTGELFF. The chain recombines TRBV9 with TRBJ2-2; D unclear. The CDR3 totals 14 residues. Looked up from germline, CDR1 is SGDLS and CDR2 is YYNGEE. V lost 2 bases, J lost 3 bases, and 8 bases lay in between.

The chain joins TRBV7-9 to TRBJ1-5; weak D call: TRBD1 (5 bases). This CDR3 region has 14 residues. V dropped 3 bases and J dropped 6 bases, with 12 bases sitting between them. Germline CDR1 reads SEHNR; CDR2 reads FQNEAQ (reference sequence). The CDR3 here is CASSLGQGGQPQHF. CDR3 coding DNA: TGTGCCAGCAGCTTGGGTCAGGGCGGTCAGCCCCAGCATTTT.

The chain recombines TRBV27 with TRBJ1-2; 8 bases are shared with TRBD1. Per germline, CDR1 MNHEY and CDR2 SMNVEV (reference sequence). The V gene end was trimmed by 5 bases and the J gene end by 8 bases; junction bases not matched to a gene: 13. The CDR3 is 15 residues long. This chain's CDR3 is CASSRDRSSLWGYTF. CDR3 DNA: TGTGCCAGCAGTCGGGACAGGTCGTCTCTATGGGGCTACACCTTC.

The chain couples TRBV6-4 to TRBJ2-6, with 12 bases identical to TRBD2. Trimming cost V 5 bases and J 1 base; bases outside gene matches: 3. Germline-derived CDR1 and CDR2 are MRHNA and SNTAGT. The CDR3 extends over 17 amino acids. CDR3 coding DNA: TGTGCCAGCAGTTCAGGACTAGCGGGGTCTGGGGCCAACGTCCTGACTTTC. Translated: CASSSGLAGSGANVLTF.

The genes are TRBV6-5 and TRBJ2-7, with D tentatively TRBD1 (6 bases). Trimming took 5 bases from V and 1 from J, leaving 9 bases between them. The germline gives CDR1 MNHEY, CDR2 SVGAGI. This CDR3 is built from 13 residues. CDR3 nucleotide sequence: TGTGCCAGCAGTGTAGGGGGTTCCTACGAGCAGTACTTC. Amino acids: CASSVGGSYEQYF.

CDR3 sequence (DNA): TGTGCCAGTAACGAGGGACAGAGTATAGCTAACTATGGCTACACCTTC. Amino acid sequence: CASNEGQSIANYGYTF. The V and J genes are TRBV19 and TRBJ1-2; 7 bases fit TRBD1. This CDR3 region has 16 residues. V was pared by 7 bases and J by 0 bases, with 11 bases of the junction left unmatched. Germline V CDR1 and CDR2: LNHDA, SQIVND (reference sequence).

This clone was seen a handful of times. V and J are TRBV19 and TRBJ1-2, with TRBD1 matching over 9 bases. The germline CDR1 and CDR2 sequences are LNHDA and SQIVND (reference sequence). This CDR3 is 17 amino acids long. After removal of 4 bases from V and 8 bases from J, the junction contained 17 bases not matched to a gene. The CDR3 bases are TGTGCCAGTAGTAAAAACGGCCTCACACAGGGGGCTGTAGGCTACACCTTC. Its translation: CASSKNGLTQGAVGYTF. The variable domain in full, completed from reference TRBV19 and TRBJ1-2, reads DGGITQSPKYLFRKEGQNVTLSCEQNLNHDAMYWYRQDPGQGLRLIYYSQIVNDFQKGDIAEGYSVSREKKESFPLTVTSAQKNPTAFYLCASSKNGLTQGAVGYTFGSGTRLTVV.

This chain uses TRBV2 with TRBJ1-5; 9 nucleotides agree with TRBD1. CDR1 is SNHLY and CDR2 is FYNNEI in the germline V gene. V shed 8 bases and J 4 bases; nucleotides not matched to a gene: 6. This CDR3 region has 14 residues. This chain's CDR3 is CASLGGTGNQPQHF. Here the CDR3 DNA reads TGTGCCAGCTTGGGCGGGACAGGGAATCAGCCCCAGCATTTT.

This clone was counted between two and nine times. This chain connects TRBV19 to TRBJ2-2; D is ambiguous. CDR1 and CDR2 from the germline V gene are LNHDA and SQIVND (reference sequence). V was pared by 2 bases and J by 0 bases, with 4 bases between. The CDR3 loop spans 14 amino acids. CDR3 loop: CASSILANTGELFF. The CDR3 DNA reads as TGTGCCAGTAGTATACTAGCGAACACCGGGGAGCTGTTTTTT.

Only a few counts were recorded for this clone. The rearrangement joins TRBV29-1 to TRBJ2-5, with D possibly TRBD2 on 5 matching bases. This CDR3 has 12 residues. Germline V CDR1 and CDR2: SQVTM, ANQGSEA. V lost 4 bases and J lost 7, with 13 bases in between. This chain's CDR3 is CSVVEGWGTQYF. The CDR3 region has the DNA TGCAGCGTTGTTGAGGGTTGGGGGACCCAGTACTTC. Looking up the rest from reference TRBV29-1 and TRBJ2-5 gives the full variable domain: SAVISQKPSRDICQRGTSLTIQCQVDSQVTMMFWYRQQPGQSLTLIATANQGSEATYESGFVIDKFPISRPNLTFSTLTVSNMSPEDSSIYLCSVVEGWGTQYFGPGTRLLVL.

The chain is built from TRBV30 and TRBJ2-3; possible D gene TRBD1, 6 bases. The V gene lost 4 bases and the J gene lost 0 bases, with 11 bases spanning the gap. This CDR3 comprises 14 residues. Germline CDR1 and CDR2: GTSNPN and SVGIG (reference sequence). The CDR3 is CAWKGTFSTDTQYF. The CDR3 DNA follows: TGTGCCTGGAAGGGGACATTTAGCACAGATACGCAGTATTTT.

The chain has TRBV14 and TRBJ2-7; the match to TRBD1 covers 9 bases. V gave up 6 bases and J gave up 4 bases; unmatched junction bases: 4. CDR3 size: 13 residues. Germline V gene sequence: CDR1 SGHDN, CDR2 FVKESK. The CDR3 region has the DNA TGTGCCAGCAGTTTTGACAGGGGGTACGAGCAGTACTTC. It specifies CASSFDRGYEQYF.